This T cell receptor beta chain is drawn from a study of T cell responses to AZD1222 COVID-19 vaccine. As for the study in general: Researchers grouped second doses given at about 4 or about 12 weeks into one pool.

Clones were read by immunoSEQ multiplex PCR, and TCRdb kept only the in-frame ones, dropping some. The sample has 150,000 to 200,000 clones, roughly 89% seen once; the top ten hold 1.5% to 2%. The CDR3 has 16 residues. Germline CDR1 and CDR2: SGHRS and YFSETQ. V was trimmed by 4 bases and J by 5 bases, leaving 21 bases between them. The sequencing here drew on peripheral blood, taken on day 0 of AZD1222 vaccination. The clonotype was recovered from an adult in good health. V and J are TRBV5-1 and TRBJ1-2, with a possible D match to TRBD1 (6 bases). The CDR3 loop is CASSPGAGGGQYGYTF. The CDR3 nucleotides are TGCGCCAGCAGCCCAGGTGCGGGGGGGGGCCAGTATGGCTACACCTTC.